The rows below give T cell receptor beta chains drawn from one sample of a study of T cells in Graves' hyperthyroidism and ophthalmopathy. TCRdb reanalysed the multiplex PCR reads using MiXCR and keeps one entry per CDR3 protein. The sample has a few hundred thousand distinct CDR3 sequences; roughly 46% are singletons. Sequencing used peripheral blood or thyroid tissue (not recorded which). These receptors all stem from a woman aged 18-30 years with Graves' hyperthyroidism. Each CDR3 is given with its conserved first and last residue. D genes are given only for firm matches. Clone size is given for some rows only: seen once, a few or many times, or a class if the clone is expanded.

V	D	J	size	DNA	CDR3
TRBV15	NA	TRBJ1-5	NA	TGTGCCACCAGCAACAGGGAAGAGACCCAGCATTTT	CATSNREETQHF
TRBV29-1	TRBD1	TRBJ2-5	NA	TGCAGCGGTGACAGGGGAACGCAGTACTTC	CSGDRGTQYF
TRBV7-9	NA	TRBJ1-1	few	TGTGCCAGCAGCTCAAACTGGCGGGAGGAGAACACTGAAGCTTTCTTT	CASSSNWREENTEAFF
TRBV24-1	TRBD1	TRBJ2-5	NA	TGTGCCACCAGTGCGACAGGGAGTGAGACCCAGTACTTC	CATSATGSETQYF
TRBV29-1	NA	TRBJ2-7	many	TGCAGCGGCGGGCTGGGAAGGGGCGAGCAGTACTTC	CSGGLGRGEQYF
TRBV15	NA	TRBJ1-3	many	TGTGCCACCAGCAGCCACGGGACATTGTTCTTTGGAAACACCATATATTTT	CATSSHGTLFFGNTIYF
TRBV7-8	TRBD1	TRBJ2-7	many	TGTGCCAGCAGCTTCGACAGGGACGAGCAGTACTTC	CASSFDRDEQYF
TRBV9	TRBD2	TRBJ2-5	NA	TGTGCCAGCAGCGTAGAAGCAGCGGGAGGGCAAGAGACCCAGTACTTC	CASSVEAAGGQETQYF
TRBV7-2	TRBD2	TRBJ2-7	many	TGTGCCAGCAGCTTCTACGGGACTAGCGGTGACTACGAGCAGTACTTC	CASSFYGTSGDYEQYF
TRBV15	TRBD2	TRBJ2-7	NA	TGTGCCACCAGCAGGAGAGGGAGGGTCTCCTACGAGCAGTACTTC	CATSRRGRVSYEQYF
TRBV7-2	NA	TRBJ1-6	many	TGTGCCAGCAGCCACAGGGTTGGGGATAATTCACCCCTCCACTTT	CASSHRVGDNSPLHF
TRBV24-1	TRBD2	TRBJ2-2	NA	TGTGCCACCAATGACGCGAGCGGGAGGCAAACCGGGGAGCTGTTTTTT	CATNDASGRQTGELFF
TRBV25-1	NA	TRBJ1-2	NA	TGTGCCAGCAGCCCGGGACCCTCCAGCGGGTGGTATGGCTACACCTTC	CASSPGPSSGWYGYTF
TRBV7-8	NA	TRBJ1-4	NA	TGTGCCAGCAGCTCCGCCGGGGTAGTAAATGAAAAACTGTTTTTT	CASSSAGVVNEKLFF
TRBV19	NA	TRBJ1-5	few	TGTGCCAGTAGTATAGTCCTCGATCAGCCCCAGCATTTT	CASSIVLDQPQHF
TRBV9	NA	TRBJ2-6	NA	TGTGCCAGCAGCGTAGATCCTAGCTCTGGGGCCAACGTCCTGACTTTC	CASSVDPSSGANVLTF
TRBV7-2	NA	TRBJ1-5	NA	TGTGCCAGCAGCACCGGAGGGGATCAGCCCCAGCATTTT	CASSTGGDQPQHF
TRBV5-1	TRBD1	TRBJ1-6	NA	TGCGTCAGCAGCGGACAGGGGACCTATAATTCACCCCTCCACTTT	CVSSGQGTYNSPLHF
TRBV2	TRBD1	TRBJ1-4	NA	TGTGCCACGAGACACCGGACAGGGAGAACTAATGAAAAACTGTTTTTT	CATRHRTGRTNEKLFF
TRBV7-9	NA	TRBJ1-1	many	TGTGCCAGCACGAATGAGCCCAGTGAAGCTTTCTTT	CASTNEPSEAFF
TRBV4-1	NA	TRBJ1-1	NA	TGCGCCAGCGGTTTCTCGGACGAAGCTTTCTTT	CASGFSDEAFF
TRBV5-5	TRBD1	TRBJ1-5	NA	TGCGCCAGCAGCCAAACCGGACAGGGAGCAAATCAGCCCCAGCATTTT	CASSQTGQGANQPQHF
TRBV12-3/TRBV12-4	NA	TRBJ1-1	many	TGTGCCAGCAGTCGGACAATGGAAGCTTTCTTT	CASSRTMEAFF
TRBV25-1	NA	TRBJ1-2	NA	TGTGCCAGCAGTGAACCCGCCCGCGGCAGGGACAACTATGGCTACACCTTC	CASSEPARGRDNYGYTF
TRBV2	TRBD2	TRBJ2-1	NA	TGTGCCAGCAGTGTGAGCGGGGGGACCTACAATGAGCAGTTCTTC	CASSVSGGTYNEQFF
TRBV15	NA	TRBJ2-2	NA	TGTGCCACCGGCAGAGACAGGACGGGTGGGGAGCTGTTTTTT	CATGRDRTGGELFF
TRBV6-5	NA	TRBJ1-4	NA	TGTGCCAGCAGTCCCCGGGGTACTTTACGGGAAAAACTGTTTTTT	CASSPRGTLREKLFF
TRBV2	NA	TRBJ1-5	NA	TGTGCCAGCAGATTAGTGGGCAGCAATCAGCCCCAGCATTTT	CASRLVGSNQPQHF
TRBV19	NA	TRBJ1-1	NA	TGTGCCAGTAGTATAATGGGGACCGGGGTCGTCACTGAAGCTTTCTTT	CASSIMGTGVVTEAFF
TRBV6-4	TRBD2	TRBJ2-5	once	TGTGCCAGCAGTCCCGGGAGGGGGTGGAATGAGCCCCAGTACTTC	CASSPGRGWNEPQYF
TRBV11-1	NA	TRBJ1-5	NA	TGTGCCAGCAGTGAGGGCAGCATTTATAGCAATCAGCCCCAGCATTTT	CASSEGSIYSNQPQHF
TRBV12-3/TRBV12-4	TRBD1	TRBJ1-3	NA	TGTGCCAGCAGTTTAAGCCAGGGGGCAAACACCATATATTTT	CASSLSQGANTIYF
TRBV24-1	TRBD1	TRBJ1-2	NA	TGTGCCAGCCGAGGACAGGGGGCACATGGCTACACCTTC	CASRGQGAHGYTF
TRBV24-1	TRBD1	TRBJ1-4	many	TGTGCCACCAGTGATGGACAGGGGGCAACTAATGAAAAACTGTTTTTT	CATSDGQGATNEKLFF
TRBV2	NA	TRBJ1-5	NA	TGTGCCAGCACCAGCAGAGAGGACACGAATCAGCCCCAGCATTTT	CASTSREDTNQPQHF
TRBV2	NA	TRBJ1-5	NA	TGTGCCAGCAGTGAGGGACCGGCGCCCCAGCATTTT	CASSEGPAPQHF
TRBV7-9	NA	TRBJ2-7	few	TGTGCCAGCAGCTTAAGGCGGTCCTACGAGCAGTACTTC	CASSLRRSYEQYF
TRBV29-1	NA	TRBJ1-2	many	TGCAGCGTGAAACAGGGAGCTAACTATGGCTACACCTTC	CSVKQGANYGYTF
TRBV12-3/TRBV12-4	NA	TRBJ1-2	NA	TGTGCCAGCAGTTTCCCAGGGTTCTATGGCTACACCTTC	CASSFPGFYGYTF
TRBV15	NA	TRBJ2-5	many	TGTGCCACCAGCAGCCAAGAGACCCAGTACTTC	CATSSQETQYF
TRBV7-6	NA	TRBJ2-7	few	TGTGCCAGCAGCCAAGTCCCCCGAGGGGATAACGAGCAGTACTTC	CASSQVPRGDNEQYF
TRBV7-2	NA	TRBJ1-2	many	TGTGCCAGCAGCTTGTGGGGAGCAGCTAACTATGGCTACACCTTC	CASSLWGAANYGYTF
TRBV29-1	TRBD1	TRBJ1-5	NA	TGCAGCGCGTTAGGGGGACAGGGGGGGCAGCCCCAGCATTTT	CSALGGQGGQPQHF
TRBV19	TRBD1	TRBJ1-2	NA	TGTGCCAGTACCACCCCCCGGGACAGAAGATATAACTATGGCTACACCTTC	CASTTPRDRRYNYGYTF
TRBV29-1	TRBD1	TRBJ1-4	many	TGCAGCGCAGCCGAGGACAGGGGTAATGAAAAACTGTTTTTT	CSAAEDRGNEKLFF
TRBV2	TRBD2	TRBJ2-5	few	TGTGCCAGCAACGCAGCGGGGTTGGGCAAGACCCAGTACTTC	CASNAAGLGKTQYF
TRBV9	TRBD2	TRBJ2-5	few	TGTGCCAGCAGCGGTAGCGGGAGTAAGGAGACCCAGTACTTC	CASSGSGSKETQYF
TRBV2	TRBD2	TRBJ2-1	NA	TGTGCCAGCAGCCCGGGACTAGCGGGGTACGGCTACAATGAGCAGTTCTTC	CASSPGLAGYGYNEQFF
TRBV5-6	NA	TRBJ1-1	NA	TGTGCCAGCAGCTTGGGTTTGCAACTCGAAGCTTTCTTT	CASSLGLQLEAFF
TRBV9	NA	TRBJ1-2	NA	TGTGCCAGCAGCAACAGAGTCCTCTATGGCTACACCTTC	CASSNRVLYGYTF
TRBV2	TRBD1	TRBJ2-5	NA	TGTGCCAGCAGTGAAGCTAGTTGGACAGGGGGCCGGGGTGAGACCCAGTACTTC	CASSEASWTGGRGETQYF
TRBV10-3	NA	TRBJ1-3	NA	TGTGCCATCAGTAGACAGGCCACGGGAAACACCATATATTTT	CAISRQATGNTIYF
TRBV29-1	NA	TRBJ2-6	many	TGCAGCGTTTCGCCTGGGGCCAACGTCCTGACTTTC	CSVSPGANVLTF
TRBV7-2	TRBD1	TRBJ1-1	few	TGTGCCAGCAGTCATGACAGGGGGAATTCGGCTTTCTTT	CASSHDRGNSAFF
TRBV9	NA	TRBJ2-2	NA	TGTGCCAGCAGCCCACTGACAGCCAACACCGGGGAGCTGTTTTTT	CASSPLTANTGELFF
TRBV7-2	TRBD1	TRBJ2-7	once	TGTGCCAGCAGCCCCACAGGGGTACGAGAAGAGCAGTACTTC	CASSPTGVREEQYF
TRBV10-3	NA	TRBJ1-4	many	TGTGCCATCAGTGAACGGGGAGTCGGGGAAAAACTGTTTTTT	CAISERGVGEKLFF
TRBV12-3/TRBV12-4	NA	TRBJ1-5	few	TGTGCCAGCAGGAGGGGGTATAGCAATCAGCCCCAGCATTTT	CASRRGYSNQPQHF
TRBV7-9	NA	TRBJ1-1	few	TGTGCCCAGACGACAAAGCCGCCGCAAGACACTGAAGCTTTCTTT	CAQTTKPPQDTEAFF
TRBV5-1	TRBD1	TRBJ1-1	NA	TGCGCCAGCAGCTTGGCGGCTCAAGGCAAGGGGGCGGAGGACACTGAAGCTTTCTTT	CASSLAAQGKGAEDTEAFF